This TCR beta chain was captured by sequencing in a study of cytomegalovirus exposure and HLA in healthy donors (dated by TCRdb to 2016 to 2017). A note on the overall study: In an earlier analysis of 587 of the donors, approximately 300 Gb of sequence data and 90 million to 120 million unique TCR beta sequences from roughly 200 million T cells were reported. An early release covering roughly 640 HLA-typed donors comprised 250 to 350 gigabases of sequencing data and 65 million to 100 million unique TCR sequences. The genetic ancestry cluster associated with self-reported Caucasian donors included 65% to 90% of the approximately 430 genotyped donors. The study was designed to test whether signatures of past pathogen exposure could be identified by cataloging public T cell receptors. The study used immunosequencing to profile the T cell repertoires of approximately 690 subjects and linked those repertoires to cytomegalovirus serostatus. In addition to the first cohort of 666 subjects, a separate validation cohort of 120 different subjects was used. To predict cytomegalovirus infection status, the study brought together high-throughput TCR immunosequencing, statistical association of individual TCRs with disease status, and machine learning. In a later analysis, previously published TCR beta repertoires from about 670 donors were re-analyzed and high-resolution HLA genotyping was added so that TCR occurrence patterns could be studied. Rather than drawing on any new phenotypic data, the later analysis identified candidate immune exposures from TCR beta sequences and the way those sequences occurred across donors. To decide whether each TCR beta V gene segment behaved as functional or pseudogenic, an earlier analysis of fewer than 750 of the donors relied on high-throughput TCR beta sequencing. Donor age, sex, ethnicity and CMV serostatus were collected together with the repertoire data. In a later genetic analysis, genome-wide SNP genotypes for about 55% of the roughly 700 donors were used, and that subset was treated as a discovery cohort. All discovery cohort repertoires had been generated on a single sequencing platform. HLA typing included class I and class II loci at four-digit resolution. The number of donors typed differed by locus, with roughly 629-640 for A, B, C, DRB1 and DQB1, roughly 520 for DQA1, approximately 570 for DPA1, and some 450 for DPB1. Because of strong linkage in the cohort, a handful of DR-DQ haplotypes were treated as single units for association and clustering. On average, about 240,000 unique TCR beta nucleotide sequences were sequenced per donor among about 400 genotyped donors of the cohort, with 15% to 20% of those sequences being non-productive.

Overall study results and their limits: According to a later analysis, parvovirus B19, influenza, CMV and Epstein-Barr virus appeared linked to several top co-occurrence clusters. The study gave a list of around 170 TCR beta chains associated with cytomegalovirus. Because HLA typing was unavailable for some donors at each locus, only the typed subset was used in association tests. The sequencing pipeline was judged likely to have produced a cluster of highly shared sequence variants as a technical artifact. The authors suggested that the approach could potentially be generalized to other disease states and immunological phenotypes. Sequencing depth was assumed to be roughly uniform across donors in the presence/absence analyses, though that assumption may not hold. Correlated functional status among segregating V segments might be attributable to linkage disequilibrium, but an unknown experimental factor could not be ruled out. The classifier was reported to diagnose cytomegalovirus status with high specificity and sensitivity in both the original cohort and the validation cohort. In vitro tests confirmed that a few of the cytomegalovirus-associated TCR beta chains recognize cytomegalovirus antigens. In a later analysis, HLA-associated TCR beta chains showed more clonal expansion and lower generation probabilities than non-associated chains that were equally common. When HLA alleles, especially DR and DQ, strongly co-occurred, attributing TCR associations to individual alleles was difficult. According to a later analysis, most CMV-associated TCR beta chains appeared to be HLA-restricted, and the HLA associations seemed to be driven largely by CMV exposure. According to a later analysis, TCR association rates differed among HLA loci, with DRB1 alleles showing the most associated TCRs and HLA-C alleles showing the fewest. In an earlier analysis of 587 of the donors, most TCR beta V segments appeared in productive rearrangements about 90% or about 30% of the time, broadly matching IMGT annotations. A further reported finding was that TCR beta sequences accurately predicted the HLA-A and HLA-B alleles for most subjects in the first cohort. In a later analysis, around 15,000 TCR beta sequences were associated with specific HLA alleles at a false discovery rate of 0.05. Most TCR sequences were seen in very few donors, while some public TCRs were found in many individuals. Immune exposure information for the cohort was limited to CMV serostatus. In this cohort, only TCR beta chains were sequenced, and detectable features were limited by the absence of alpha or paired-chain data. Compared with the 666-donor mean, donors in an Asian-associated ancestry cluster had fewer N-insertions in productive TCRs, according to a later genetic analysis. A later genetic analysis associated a missense DCLRE1C variant with V-gene and J-gene trimming of TCR beta chains, and an independent cohort replicated the association. Approximately 16 rarely observed V segments, including chromosome 9 orphons, were excluded from the earlier analysis of about 500 of the donors because counts were too low.

Remarks on this clone: There is no known antigen for this receptor. Base qualities are not provided; no much larger clone lies one nucleotide away.

The cohort was made up of several hundred healthy bone marrow donors. Cohort members were all nominally healthy when sampled, although unrecorded immune exposures were likely present. The donor tested CMV seropositive and was one of the 289 seropositive cohort members. Every donor gave a peripheral blood sample, and the peripheral blood mononuclear cells from that sample were used for TCR beta sequencing. Genomic DNA extraction from the blood cell samples was performed with the Qiagen DNeasy Blood Extraction Kit. Library creation used the immunoSEQ multiplex PCR assay. For the multiplex PCR, a mixture combining 60 forward primers for TCR Vbeta segments and 13 reverse primers for TCR Jbeta segments was used. The CDR3 region of rearranged TCR beta genes was amplified from genomic DNA with a multiplex PCR assay. The amplified TCR beta libraries were sequenced on the Illumina HiSeq System as 87-base-pair reads. In the original analysis: In a later analysis, tens of millions of unique TCR beta chains were counted across the approximately 640 repertoires, and approximately 11 million of these chains were shared by at least two donors. To remove PCR and sequencing errors, raw reads were error-corrected and collapsed into unique sequences using a nearest-neighbor algorithm that merged closely related sequences. CDR3 sequences were aligned to IMGT reference sequences to assign V, D and J gene segments. For a sequence to be retained, a match of at least six nucleotides was required to both a V gene segment and a J gene segment. A rearrangement counted as productive if the CDR3 had no stop codons and remained in frame with V and J, and every other rearrangement counted as non-productive. Following IMGT convention, CDR3 was defined as the stretch from the second conserved V-encoded cysteine to the conserved J-encoded phenylalanine. In an earlier analysis of roughly 580 of the donors, sequences lacking an unambiguous match to a single V gene segment were excluded. An earlier analysis of about 590 of the donors classified V segments as functional when productive rearrangements were above 56.7% and as segregating when the standard deviation between donors was above 5%. To diagnose cytomegalovirus status from the catalog of TCR beta chain sequences, a statistical classification framework was built. A later analysis assigned V and J genes by comparing TCR nucleotide sequences with IMGT/GENE-DB human TR gene sequences. In a later analysis, CDR3 sequences and most-parsimonious VDJ recombination scenarios were assigned using the TCRdist pipeline. In a later analysis, each TCR beta chain was defined by its CDR3 amino acid sequence together with its V-gene family, and reads without a unique V-gene family were excluded. A later analysis removed roughly 590 highly shared, low-generation-probability nucleotide sequences to deal with suspected cross-contamination and a sequencing artifact. In a later analysis, a clonal expansion index for each public chain was calculated from normalized within-repertoire ranks of inferred template counts. In a later analysis, generation probabilities were computed using a VDJ recombination model fitted to out-of-frame rearrangements, and the results were checked against IGoR. A later analysis scored TCR-TCR, TCR-HLA and TCR-CMV co-occurrence with hypergeometric tests, applying a repertoire-size bias correction to TCR pairs. False discovery rates were estimated in a later analysis by permuting HLA or CMV assignments 20 times. In a later analysis, co-occurring TCRs were grouped using DBSCAN, and TCRdist sequence similarity was added for clustering within HLA-allele-positive subsets. For co-occurrence clustering, repertoires with fewer than 30,000 or more than 120,000 public chains were excluded, along with five or six repertoires with anomalous nucleotide sharing. The table was pulled from immuneACCESS by TCRdb, which kept in-frame rearrangements only. Such tables lose some clones; where checked, under half of the loss comes from unresolved V genes, and the rest has no known cause. V, J and clone size derive from that table, while D and trimming were established from the DNA sequence. Recorded for this sample are about 120,000 clones; 79% of them occurred a single time. Of the sample, about 4.5% falls within the top ten clones.

The origin of this receptor is a man aged 25 to 40 in good health and CMV-seropositive. Material: PBMCs.

CDR3 protein: CASSPSREMNTEAFF. The nucleotide sequence reads as follows: TGCGCCAGCAGCCCGTCCAGGGAAATGAACACTGAAGCTTTCTTT. Here the chain combines TRBV5-1 and TRBJ1-1; the D gene is perhaps TRBD1, on 5 matching bases. The CDR3 has 15 amino acids, counting the end cysteine and phenylalanine. The sequence is cut down to CDR3 DNA, 45 bases in frame from base 1. For CDR1 and CDR2, the germline V gene lists SGHRS and YFSETQ. Deletion took 4 bases off V and 0 bases off J, with a span of 13 bases between the germline ends. The variable domain in full, with residues beyond the CDR3 obtained from the reference TRBV5-1 and TRBJ1-1 genes, is KAGVTQTPRYLIKTRGQQVTLSCSPISGHRSVSWYQQTPGQGLQFLFEYFSETQRNKGNFPGRFSGRQFSNSRSEMNVSTLELGDSALYLCASSPSREMNTEAFFGQGTRLTVV.